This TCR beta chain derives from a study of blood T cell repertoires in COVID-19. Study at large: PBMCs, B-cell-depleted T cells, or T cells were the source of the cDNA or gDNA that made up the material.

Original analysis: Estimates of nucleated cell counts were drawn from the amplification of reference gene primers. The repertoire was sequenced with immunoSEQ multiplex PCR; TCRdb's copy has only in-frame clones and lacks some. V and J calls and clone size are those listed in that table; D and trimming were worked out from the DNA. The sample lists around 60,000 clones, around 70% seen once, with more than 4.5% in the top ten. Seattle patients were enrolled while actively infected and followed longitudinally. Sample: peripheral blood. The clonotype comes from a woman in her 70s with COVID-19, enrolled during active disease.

This CDR3 reads CASSPSLDSYEQYV. The CDR3 DNA reads as TGTGCCAGCAGTCCCTCCCTAGACAGCTACGAGCAGTACGTC. The J gene is TRBJ2-7, the V gene TRBV11-2; weak D call: TRBD1 (5 bases). Deletions cut 6 bases from V and 3 bases from J, with 15 bases between. CDR3 size: 14 residues. Germline values: CDR1 SGHAT, CDR2 FQNNGV.